Listed here is a single TCR beta chain. Its specificity is unknown. The CDR3 has 14 amino acids. The germline V gene encodes CDR1 SGHVS and CDR2 FQNEAQ. With V trimmed by 6 bases and J by 9 bases, 7 bases remained unmatched. The data are from a study of T-cell memory formation after mild COVID-19. Study-wide results and caveats: Clones that contracted from day 15 to 85 had balanced CD4/CD8; later expanders were CD4+ biased. Contracting CD4+ clones sat mainly in CM and EM; CD8+ in EMRA.

TCR alpha and TCR beta cDNA libraries with sample barcodes and UMIs came from 5'RACE using constant-segment primers. TCRdb reprocessed the 5' RACE reads with MiXCR, giving one entry per CDR3 protein. The profile shows around 320,000 distinct CDR3 sequences, 25% to 30% of them singletons. The source material was PBMCs or a T cell subset sorted from them (not recorded which). The V and J genes are TRBV7-8 and TRBJ1-6, with 8 positions matching TRBD1. The TCR comes from an adult woman who had mild COVID-19 (a few samples of this study predate the infection). Cell type and time point are not known. The CDR3 DNA reads as TGTGCCAGCAGGGCGACAGGGGACGCTTCACCCCTCCACTTT. Its protein product is CASRATGDASPLHF.